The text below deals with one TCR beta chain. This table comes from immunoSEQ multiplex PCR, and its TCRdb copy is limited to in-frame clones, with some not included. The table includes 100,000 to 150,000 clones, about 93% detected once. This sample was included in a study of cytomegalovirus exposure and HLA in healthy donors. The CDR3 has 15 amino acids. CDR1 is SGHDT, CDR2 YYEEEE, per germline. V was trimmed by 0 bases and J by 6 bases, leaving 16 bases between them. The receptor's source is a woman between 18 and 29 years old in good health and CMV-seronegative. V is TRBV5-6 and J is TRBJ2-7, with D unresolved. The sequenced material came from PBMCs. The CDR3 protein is CASSLAPVSRSEQYF. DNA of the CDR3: TGTGCCAGCAGCTTGGCCCCAGTGTCTCGATCCGAGCAGTACTTC.